The 9 T cell receptor beta chains presented below share a single source sample, sequenced in a study of blood T cell repertoires in COVID-19. Some clones are missing from TCRdb's copy, which holds only in-frame ones; the method was immunoSEQ multiplex PCR. The sample has some 220,000 clones; around 80% are singletons. Source material: peripheral blood. The receptor set was obtained from a woman in her sixties or seventies with acute or convalescent COVID-19.

In this sample, this clone turned up once. CDR3 amino acids: CASSYSSGGLDTQYF. CDR3 in DNA: TGTGCCAGCAGTTACTCTAGCGGGGGACTAGATACGCAGTATTTT. J is TRBJ2-3 and V is TRBV6-2 or TRBV6-3, with 9 bases lining up with TRBD2. This CDR3 comprises 15 residues. Losses at the gene ends were 0 bases for V and 5 bases for J; bases not matched to a gene: 3. Germline values: CDR1 MNHEY, CDR2 SVGEGT.

This clone came up a few times. This chain uses TRBV19 with TRBJ2-2; 7 nucleotides line up with TRBD2. The germline V gene has CDR1 LNHDA and CDR2 SQIVND (reference sequence). Losses at the gene ends were 3 bases for V and 6 bases for J; bases not matched to a gene: 13. The CDR3 sequence is 17 residues long. This CDR3 reads CASSIQRGFRFAGELFF. The CDR3 DNA reads TGTGCCAGTAGTATCCAGCGGGGTTTCAGGTTTGCCGGGGAGCTGTTTTTT.

V usage is TRBV29-1 and J usage is TRBJ1-2, with D perhaps TRBD1 (6 bases). The CDR3 spans 13 residues. Germline CDR1 SQVTM, CDR2 ANQGSEA. Trimming took off 7 bases at V and 0 bases at J, with 12 bases between the two ends. Written as DNA, the CDR3 is TGCAGCGCGGGAGGGGGAGCTAACTATGGCTACACCTTC. It codes for CSAGGGANYGYTF.

Concerning this clone: At the DNA level, this CDR3 is encoded by other sequences in the same sample as well. The chain uses TRBV5-1 and TRBJ2-3; D perhaps matches TRBD2 (6 bases). The CDR3 runs 14 residues. The V end lost 4 bases, the J end lost 0 bases, and 9 bases lay between the germline ends. CDR1 and CDR2 (germline): SGHRS, YFSETQ. CDR3 nucleotides: TGCGCCAGCAGCCGTGGAGGGAGCACAGATACGCAGTATTTT. This gives the protein CASSRGGSTDTQYF.

V and J are TRBV19 and TRBJ2-7; 12 bases agree with TRBD2. V gave up 6 bases and J gave up 3 bases; unmatched junction bases: 6. CDR1 and CDR2 from the germline V gene are LNHDA and SQIVND (reference sequence). The CDR3 has 15 residues. Here the CDR3 DNA reads TGTGCCAGTAGCGCACTAGCGGGGGGAAACTACGAGCAGTACTTC. Residues: CASSALAGGNYEQYF.

The chain uses TRBV19 and TRBJ2-3; 7 nucleotides match TRBD1. Germline CDR1 is LNHDA and CDR2 is SQIVND (reference sequence). Losses at the gene ends were 11 bases for V and 2 bases for J; bases not matched to a gene: 7. The CDR3 length is 13 residues. CDR3 nucleotides: TGTGCCGTACGACAGGGAACCACAGATACGCAGTATTTT. Translating gives CAVRQGTTDTQYF.

V usage is TRBV18 and J usage is TRBJ2-1, with D possibly matching TRBD2 (6 bases). Deletions cut 5 bases from V and 8 bases from J, with 19 bases between. Germline V CDR1 and CDR2: KGHSH, LQKENI. The CDR3 totals 15 residues. In DNA form, the CDR3 reads TGTGCCAGCTCAGCGCCTAGCCATTCGGGGGATGAGCAGTTCTTC. Protein: CASSAPSHSGDEQFF.

The chain joins TRBV6-2 or TRBV6-3 to TRBJ2-3, with 7 bases identical to TRBD2. The V and J ends lost 5 bases and 1 base, in that order; junction bases with no gene match: 9. The CDR3 covers 16 residues. The germline gives CDR1 MNHEY, CDR2 SVGEGT. CDR3 protein: CASSTRAAGGTDTQYF. CDR3 nucleotides: TGTGCCAGCAGTACCAGGGCGGCGGGGGGCACAGATACGCAGTATTTT.

The chain combines TRBV2 with TRBJ2-5; TRBD2 is a possible D gene (5 bases). Deletions cut 6 bases from V and 3 bases from J, with 11 bases between. Germline loops: CDR1 SNHLY, CDR2 FYNNEI. This CDR3 has 13 amino acids. CDR3 amino acids: CASRKSTKETQYF. As DNA, the CDR3 is TGTGCCAGCAGGAAATCGACTAAAGAGACCCAGTACTTC.